This T cell receptor (beta chain) was retrieved from a study of blood T cell repertoires in COVID-19. About the research overall: From T cells, B-cell-depleted T cells, or PBMCs came the material, which was cDNA or gDNA.

Methods used by the authors: Amplification of reference gene primers provided the estimated nucleated cell counts. Some clones are missing from TCRdb's copy, which holds only in-frame ones; the method was immunoSEQ multiplex PCR. That table supplies the V and J calls and clone size; D and trimming were determined from the DNA. The data show tens of thousands of clones, around 88% seen once. The CDR3 runs to 17 residues. CDR1 and CDR2 (germline): SGHRS, YFSETQ. V dropped 2 bases and J dropped 5; count of bases not matched to a gene: 14. The rearrangement links TRBV5-1 to TRBJ2-3; 7 bases agree with TRBD2. This clonotype was sampled from a man in his fifties or sixties with active COVID-19. The source material was peripheral blood. CDR3 region: CASSLLATSGRGDTQYF. DNA of the CDR3: TGCGCCAGCAGCTTACTAGCGACCTCCGGGCGGGGAGATACGCAGTATTTT.